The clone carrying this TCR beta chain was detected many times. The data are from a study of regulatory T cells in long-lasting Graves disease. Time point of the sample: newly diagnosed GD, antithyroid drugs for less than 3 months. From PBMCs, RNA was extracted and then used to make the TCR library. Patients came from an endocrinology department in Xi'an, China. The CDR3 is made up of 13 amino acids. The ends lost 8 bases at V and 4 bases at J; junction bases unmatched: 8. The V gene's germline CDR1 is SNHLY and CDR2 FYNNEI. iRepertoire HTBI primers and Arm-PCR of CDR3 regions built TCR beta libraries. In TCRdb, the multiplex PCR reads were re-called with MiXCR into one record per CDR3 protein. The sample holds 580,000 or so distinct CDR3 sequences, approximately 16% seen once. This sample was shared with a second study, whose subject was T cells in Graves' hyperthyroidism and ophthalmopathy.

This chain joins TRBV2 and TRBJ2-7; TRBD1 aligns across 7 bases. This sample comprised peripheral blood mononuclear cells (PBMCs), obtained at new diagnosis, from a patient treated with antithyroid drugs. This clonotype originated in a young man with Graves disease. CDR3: CASWDREDYEQYF. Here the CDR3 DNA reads TGTGCCAGCTGGGACAGAGAGGATTACGAGCAGTACTTC.